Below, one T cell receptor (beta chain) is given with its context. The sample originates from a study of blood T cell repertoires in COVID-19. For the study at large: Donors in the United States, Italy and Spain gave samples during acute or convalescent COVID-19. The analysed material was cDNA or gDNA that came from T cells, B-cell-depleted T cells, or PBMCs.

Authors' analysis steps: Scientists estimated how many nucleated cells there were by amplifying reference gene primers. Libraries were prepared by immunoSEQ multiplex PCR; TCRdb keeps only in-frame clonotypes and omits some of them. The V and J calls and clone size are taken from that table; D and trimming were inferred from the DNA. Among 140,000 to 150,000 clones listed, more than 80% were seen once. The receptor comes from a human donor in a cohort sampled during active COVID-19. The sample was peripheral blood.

CDR3: CASSWGIGYGYTF. The CDR3 coding sequence is TGTGCCAGCAGTTGGGGCATCGGCTATGGCTACACCTTC. The chain carries TRBV6-5 and TRBJ1-2, with D possibly matching TRBD1 (5 bases). Germline V lookup: CDR1 MNHEY, CDR2 SVGAGI. This CDR3 has 13 amino acids. V dropped 4 bases and J dropped 4 bases, with 10 bases sitting between them.